This T cell receptor beta chain comes out of a study of T cells after yellow fever vaccination. Findings and caveats of the study: Abundant clonotypes from the bulk population could contaminate FACS-sorted repertoires. Across the CD4 and CD8 compartments, a small share of clonotypes was present in both.

For TCR, cDNA came from 5'RACE template switching, which added a universal primer site and UMIs. TCRdb ran MiXCR on the 5' RACE reads and lists one entry per CDR3 protein. The table has 550,000 or so distinct CDR3 sequences, 15% to 20% seen once. The CDR3 sequence is 15 residues long. V lost 0 bases, J lost 5 bases, and 6 bases stayed unmatched. Germline V gene data show CDR1 as SGHRS and CDR2 as YFSETQ. In the case of this clonotype: Its antigen is unidentified.

The source of this sequence is a man aged 25 to 45 who received the YFV17D yellow fever vaccine. V gene TRBV5-1 combines with J gene TRBJ2-7; 9 positions agree with TRBD1. The specimen comprised PBMCs, sampled 15 days after the yellow fever booster vaccination. The CDR3 reads CASSLGRDRADEQYF. The CDR3 DNA is TGCGCCAGCAGCTTGGGCCGGGACAGGGCGGACGAGCAGTACTTC.